This entry lists 12 T cell receptor beta chains sequenced from one sample in a study of T cell responses to AZD1222 COVID-19 vaccine. Libraries were prepared by immunoSEQ multiplex PCR; TCRdb keeps only in-frame clonotypes and omits some of them. The data contain about 210,000 clones, less than 95% of them singletons. The specimen comprised peripheral blood, sampled 28 days after the second dose of the MenACWY control vaccine. All receptors come from an adult who received the MenACWY meningococcal vaccine as a control.

The V call is TRBV5-1, the J call TRBJ2-7; D is possibly TRBD1 (5 bases). V was shortened by 0 bases and J by 0 bases, with 10 bases between the two germline ends. There are 15 residues in the CDR3. Germline CDR1 reads SGHRS; CDR2 reads YFSETQ. In DNA form, the CDR3 reads TGCGCCAGCAGCTTGGAGGCAGGGCCCTCCTACGAGCAGTACTTC. It encodes CASSLEAGPSYEQYF.

This clone was counted a single time. The J gene is TRBJ2-2, the V gene TRBV24-1; 7 bases agree with TRBD1. This CDR3 comprises 16 residues. Looked up from germline, CDR1 is KGHDR and CDR2 is SFDVKD. The junction had 3 bases not matched to a gene; V was cut back by 3 bases and J by 0 bases. CDR3 in amino acids: CATSDTGQTNTGELFF. DNA for the CDR3: TGTGCCACCAGTGATACGGGACAGACGAACACCGGGGAGCTGTTTTTT.

CDR3: CASRNRRTGSYEQYF. The CDR3 region has the DNA TGTGCCAGCAGGAATCGTAGGACAGGCTCCTACGAGCAGTACTTC. The chain carries TRBV6-5 and TRBJ2-7; the match to TRBD1 covers 7 bases. The V segment lost 6 bases and the J segment 0 bases; nucleotides outside the gene matches: 8. Germline assignment: CDR1 MNHEY and CDR2 SVGAGI. The CDR3 contains 15 residues.

The rearrangement links TRBV19 to TRBJ2-4; possible D gene TRBD1, 6 bases. V lost 3 bases and J lost 1, with 22 bases in between. CDR1 and CDR2 (germline): LNHDA, SQIVND (reference sequence). The CDR3 has 19 amino acids. The CDR3 DNA reads TGTGCCAGTAGTATGGTGAGACAGGTGAGGGAAGTGGCCAAAAACATTCAGTACTTC. Translating it yields CASSMVRQVREVAKNIQYF. The variable domain in full, with the rest retrieved from reference TRBV19 and TRBJ2-4, is DGGITQSPKYLFRKEGQNVTLSCEQNLNHDAMYWYRQDPGQGLRLIYYSQIVNDFQKGDIAEGYSVSREKKESFPLTVTSAQKNPTAFYLCASSMVRQVREVAKNIQYFGAGTRLSVL.

The genes are TRBV3-1 (or the pseudogene TRBV3-2) and TRBJ2-5; D might be TRBD1 or TRBD2, each matching 6 bases. CDR3 size: 15 residues. Germline loops: CDR1 LGHDT, CDR2 YNNKEL (reference sequence). V was trimmed by 4 bases and J by 4 bases, leaving 16 bases between them. CDR3 DNA sequence: TGTGCCAGCAGCCTTAGCATCGGGGGCAGAGAGACCCAGTACTTC. This translates into CASSLSIGGRETQYF.

The chain recombines TRBV4-3 with TRBJ1-6, with D perhaps TRBD1 (5 bases). Germline V gene data show CDR1 as LGHNA and CDR2 as YSLEER. CDR3 length: 14 amino acids. V lost 0 bases and J 7 bases, leaving 7 bases between the germline ends. CDR3 residues: CASSQDRANSPLHF. In DNA, the CDR3 is TGCGCCAGCAGCCAAGACAGGGCGAATTCACCCCTCCACTTT.

This chain links TRBV10-2 with TRBJ2-1; 7 bases are a match to TRBD1. The CDR3 runs to 12 residues. V lost 8 bases, J lost 9 bases, and 7 bases stayed unmatched. CDR1 is WSHSY and CDR2 is SAAADI in the germline V gene. The CDR3 nucleotides read TGCGCCAGCGGACTGGGACAGAGTGAGCAGTTCTTC. Its protein is CASGLGQSEQFF.

This clone was recorded only once. The rearrangement uses TRBV2 and TRBJ2-3, with D possibly matching TRBD1 (5 bases). Germline V CDR1 and CDR2: SNHLY, FYNNEI. Trimming removed 6 bases from V and 2 bases from J, with 15 bases in between. The CDR3 spans 15 residues. CDR3 DNA: TGTGCCAGCAGACCCACAGGAATACCCACAGATACGCAGTATTTT. It specifies CASRPTGIPTDTQYF.

This clone was recorded only once. V usage is TRBV4-1 and J usage is TRBJ2-3; TRBD1 matches at 8 bases. Germline V gene lookup returns CDR1 MGHRA and CDR2 YSYEKL. The CDR3 spans 14 residues. The V and J ends lost 3 bases and 3 bases, in that order; junction bases with no gene match: 2. The CDR3 DNA is TGCGCCAGCAGCCATAGACAGGGGACAGATACGCAGTATTTT. Residues: CASSHRQGTDTQYF.

The genes are TRBV11-2 and TRBJ2-7; 8 nucleotides line up with TRBD1. This CDR3 has 15 amino acids. V trimming: 5 bases; J trimming: 5 bases; junction bases outside the gene matches: 11. Germline loops: CDR1 SGHAT, CDR2 FQNNGV. The CDR3, as DNA: TGTGCCAGCAGCCCTGAGCAGGGGGCGCGGAACGAGCAGTACTTC. Translated: CASSPEQGARNEQYF.

The gene calls are TRBV28 and TRBJ1-1, with D perhaps matching TRBD1 (6 bases). The CDR3 runs to 12 residues. Looked up from germline, CDR1 is MDHEN and CDR2 is SYDVKM. Trimming stripped 6 bases from V and 8 bases from J, with 13 bases between. The CDR3 sequence is CASSIGGQEAFF. The DNA for the CDR3 is TGTGCCAGCAGCATTGGAGGACAGGAAGCTTTCTTT.

The V gene is TRBV6-1, the J gene TRBJ2-1; 9 bases align to TRBD2. Trimming took 0 bases from V and 3 from J; bases not matched to a gene: 15. CDR1 MNHNS and CDR2 SASEGT come from the germline V gene. CDR3 length equals 20 residues. CDR3 in amino acids: CASSEALGGRADWVYNEQFF. The CDR3 bases are TGTGCCAGCAGTGAAGCGTTGGGCGGGAGGGCCGACTGGGTCTACAATGAGCAGTTCTTC.